A selection of T cell receptor beta chains follows, all from one sample in a study of blood T cell repertoires in COVID-19. Clones were read by immunoSEQ multiplex PCR, and TCRdb kept only the in-frame ones, dropping some. This table holds 300,000 or so clones, roughly 87% found once. Material: peripheral blood. Receptor source: a man aged 45-60 years with active or convalescent COVID-19. Both conserved end residues are part of each CDR3. The D gene is left open where the match is weak. Clone size, where shown, is once, few, many, or a class for clones that have expanded.

cdr3_aa v_call clone_size d_call j_call cdr3_length
CASSLDRGGRETQYF TRBV7-6 . . TRBJ2-5 15
CASSLSGQSTDTQYF TRBV5-1 . . TRBJ2-3 15
CASSVQGQYLFF TRBV12-3/TRBV12-4 . . TRBJ1-4 12
CASSPVAGASYNEQFF TRBV7-2 . TRBD2 TRBJ2-1 16
CASRLAGLYNEQFF TRBV2 . TRBD2 TRBJ2-1 14
CASSFGQGDTEAFF TRBV7-9 . TRBD1 TRBJ1-1 14
CASSLASGQGSNEQFF TRBV7-3 . TRBD1 TRBJ2-1 16
CASSLVGLAGGADTQYF TRBV5-6 . TRBD2 TRBJ2-3 17
CASSPRGFRYGNTIYF TRBV28 . TRBD1 TRBJ1-3 16
CASYTGQGSGKLFF TRBV19 . . TRBJ1-4 14
CASSSGQGAGDTQYF TRBV7-9 . TRBD1 TRBJ2-3 15
CASSVEGGGTSASEQYF TRBV9 . TRBD2 TRBJ2-7 17
CASSLGQPFTEAFF TRBV3-1/TRBV3-2 . . TRBJ1-1 14
CASSLQGLGDNSPLHF TRBV7-9 once . TRBJ1-6 16
CASSTGLGGSTGELFF TRBV5-1 . . TRBJ2-2 16
CASQQFEGGTQYF TRBV12-3/TRBV12-4 . . TRBJ2-3 13
CASNSGGAGVQYF TRBV28 . TRBD1 TRBJ2-5 13
CASSFTELGTQYF TRBV7-3 . . TRBJ2-3 13
CASSPNGGNTIYF TRBV27 once . TRBJ1-3 13
CASSQHTEANYGYTF TRBV14 . . TRBJ1-2 15
CASSGSTGKEKAFF TRBV2 once . TRBJ1-1 14
CASSYDRGYGYTF TRBV6-5 . TRBD1 TRBJ1-2 13
CASSLTFGANQPQHF TRBV9 few . TRBJ1-5 15
CATSDSRDRGGHQYF TRBV24-1 . TRBD1 TRBJ2-4 15
CASSTGLAAGEQYF TRBV7-2 . TRBD2 TRBJ2-7 14
CASSLARVDSPLHF TRBV7-8 . . TRBJ1-6 14
CASSHTAELYGYTF TRBV5-4 . . TRBJ1-2 14
CASSISRGAEKLFF TRBV19 once . TRBJ1-4 14
CAWSVLPGSGLRAFF TRBV30 . . TRBJ1-1 15
CAISGGEGHEQYF TRBV10-3 . . TRBJ2-7 13
CATSGAGQGGNSNQPQHF TRBV15 . TRBD1 TRBJ1-5 18
CASKWGSPSNEQFF TRBV19 once . TRBJ2-1 14